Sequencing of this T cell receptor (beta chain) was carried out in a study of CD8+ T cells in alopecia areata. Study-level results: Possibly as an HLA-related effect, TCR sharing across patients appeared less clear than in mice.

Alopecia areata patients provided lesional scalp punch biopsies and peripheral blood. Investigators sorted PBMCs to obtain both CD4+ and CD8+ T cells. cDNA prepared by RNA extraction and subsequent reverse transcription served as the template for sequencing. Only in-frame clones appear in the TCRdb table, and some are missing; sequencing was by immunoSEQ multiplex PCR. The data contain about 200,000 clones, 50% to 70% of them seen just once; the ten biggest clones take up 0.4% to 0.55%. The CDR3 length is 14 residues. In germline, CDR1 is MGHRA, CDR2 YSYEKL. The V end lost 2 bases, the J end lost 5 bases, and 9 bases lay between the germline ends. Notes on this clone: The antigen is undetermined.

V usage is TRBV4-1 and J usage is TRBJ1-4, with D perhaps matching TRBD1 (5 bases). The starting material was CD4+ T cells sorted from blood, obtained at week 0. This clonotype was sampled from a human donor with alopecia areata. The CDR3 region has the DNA TGCGCCAGCAGCCAACGTCAGGGAAATGAAAAACTGTTTTTT. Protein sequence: CASSQRQGNEKLFF.